What follows are 30 T cell receptor beta chains derived from one specimen sequenced in a study of T-cell reconstitution after alpha-beta-depleted transplantation in children. The TCRbeta library incorporated unique molecular identifiers. TCRdb independently ran MiXCR on the PCR reads; one entry per CDR3 protein. The sample has some 520,000 distinct CDR3 sequences; 32% are singletons. Sequenced here: PBMCs from the stem cell graft donor, sampled from the stem cell graft. The receptors originated from a human donor who donated a stem cell graft to a child with aplastic anemia.

This clonotype has just a few counts. The V gene is TRBV29-1, the J gene TRBJ2-2; 11 bases match TRBD2. Losses at the gene ends were 5 bases for V and 4 bases for J; bases not matched to a gene: 18. The CDR3 is 19 residues long. CDR1 and CDR2 (germline): SQVTM, ANQGSEA. The DNA for the CDR3 is TGCAGCGTTTCTCCCGGGACTAGCGGCTTAGGGTTGGTCACCGGGGAGCTGTTTTTT. Translating it yields CSVSPGTSGLGLVTGELFF.

This clonotype was counted between two and nine times. The chain uses TRBV12-3 or TRBV12-4 and TRBJ2-6, with D uncertain. The ends were cut back, 8 bases at V and 0 bases at J, with 8 bases in the middle. The CDR3 has 14 amino acids. In nucleotides, the CDR3 is TGTGCCAGCGTCCCCCTCTCTGGGGCCAACGTCCTGACTTTC. It codes for CASVPLSGANVLTF.

V gene TRBV19 combines with J gene TRBJ1-1, with D uncertain. The CDR3 runs 12 residues. CDR1 is LNHDA, CDR2 SQIVND, per germline (reference sequence). V gave up 7 bases and J gave up 6 bases, with 12 bases separating them. Here the CDR3 reads CASINRMAEAFF. The CDR3 DNA reads TGTGCCAGTATCAATCGGATGGCTGAAGCTTTCTTT.

This clonotype turned up a few times. The chain couples TRBV6-1 to TRBJ2-3; D is perhaps TRBD1 or TRBD2 (5 bases each). The CDR3 consists of 14 residues. Germline V CDR1 and CDR2: MNHNS, SASEGT. Trimming pared 8 bases from V and 2 bases from J, leaving 14 bases between. In nucleotides, the CDR3 is TGTGCCAGCGGCCCGGGGCTTTTCACAGATACGCAGTATTTT. Its protein is CASGPGLFTDTQYF.

This clonotype has more than one count but fewer than ten. This chain joins TRBV15 and TRBJ2-7; TRBD2 matches at 10 bases. This CDR3 region has 16 residues. Germline lookup yields CDR1 LNHNV and CDR2 YYDKDF (reference sequence). V shed 1 base, J shed 12 bases, and the junction held 15 bases outside the gene matches. The CDR3 loop reads CATSRGLGSSGRPRYF. CDR3 DNA sequence: TGTGCCACCAGCAGAGGATTGGGGTCTAGCGGGAGACCACGGTACTTC.

This clonotype was seen more than once but under ten times. This chain links TRBV10-3 with TRBJ2-1; D gene ambiguous. This CDR3 spans 12 amino acids. Germline CDR1 reads ENHRY; CDR2 reads SYGVKD. V was shortened by 6 bases and J by 6 bases, with 9 bases between the two germline ends. CDR3 coding DNA: TGTGCCATCAGCTTGACGGGCAATGAGCAGTTCTTC. The encoded protein is CAISLTGNEQFF.

This sequence joins TRBV12-3 or TRBV12-4 and TRBJ2-7, with 7 bases matching TRBD1. This CDR3 region has 14 residues. V shed 5 bases and J 4 bases; nucleotides not matched to a gene: 8. CDR3 loop: CASSPRQGKYEQYF. The CDR3 DNA follows: TGTGCCAGCAGTCCACGACAGGGAAAATACGAGCAGTACTTC.

This clonotype has just a few counts. The genes are TRBV6-2 or TRBV6-3 and TRBJ2-3; the match to TRBD2 covers 8 bases. This CDR3 is built from 14 residues. V lost 4 bases and J lost 2; bases outside the gene matches: 2. The germline V gene has CDR1 MNHEY and CDR2 SVGEGT. The CDR3 DNA reads as TGTGCCAGCAGTTCGGGAGGGGACACAGATACGCAGTATTTT. Protein product: CASSSGGDTDTQYF.

The genes are TRBV19 and TRBJ2-1; possibly TRBD2 for D (5 bases). The CDR3 has 16 residues. With 2 bases removed from V and 8 bases from J, the gap between germline ends came to 19 bases. CDR1 and CDR2 (germline): LNHDA, SQIVND (reference sequence). CDR3 protein: CASSISRGPPLDEQFF. The CDR3 DNA follows: TGTGCCAGTAGTATATCCCGAGGGCCCCCTTTGGATGAGCAGTTCTTC.

The CDR3 reads CASSQVGTGRTGELFF. CDR3 nucleotides: TGTGCCAGCAGCCAAGTTGGGACAGGGAGGACCGGGGAGCTGTTTTTT. This chain uses TRBV3-1 with TRBJ2-2, with 9 bases fitting TRBD1. This CDR3 comprises 16 residues. V shed 1 base, J shed 5 bases, and the junction held 5 bases outside the gene matches. The germline V gene encodes CDR1 LGHDT and CDR2 YNNKEL (reference sequence).

This clonotype was seen more than once but under ten times. J is TRBJ1-3 and V is TRBV6-1; D call uncertain. V lost 7 bases and J lost 0, with 7 bases in between. This CDR3 region has 13 residues. CDR1 MNHNS and CDR2 SASEGT come from the germline V gene. The CDR3 protein is CASTVHSGNTIYF. As DNA, the CDR3 is TGTGCCAGCACAGTGCACTCTGGAAACACCATATATTTT.

The rearrangement uses TRBV24-1 and TRBJ2-3; 10 bases fit TRBD1. After removal of 3 bases from V and 2 bases from J, the junction contained 10 bases not matched to a gene. This CDR3 spans 18 amino acids. CDR1 KGHDR and CDR2 SFDVKD come from the germline V gene. Written as DNA, the CDR3 is TGTGCCACCAGTGATCCGTCTTGGACAGGGGGGAACACAGATACGCAGTATTTT. It encodes CATSDPSWTGGNTDTQYF.

This clonotype has a handful of counts. The chain combines TRBV20-1 with TRBJ1-5; TRBD1 aligns across 8 bases. The CDR3 runs 15 residues. Germline V gene data show CDR1 as DFQATT and CDR2 as SNEGSKA (reference sequence). The V segment lost 5 bases and the J segment 8 bases; nucleotides outside the gene matches: 14. Here the CDR3 reads CSAYLPGQGAKPQHF. The CDR3, as DNA: TGCAGTGCTTACCTGCCCGGACAGGGAGCGAAGCCCCAGCATTTT.

CDR3 nucleotides: TGCGCCAGCAGCGCTTCGACAGGGGAGTATTCACCCCTCCACTTT. It encodes CASSASTGEYSPLHF. This sequence joins TRBV5-1 and TRBJ1-6; 8 bases are shared with TRBD1. Unmatched junction bases numbered 8, after V lost 4 bases and J lost 8 bases. The CDR3 has 15 amino acids. The germline gives CDR1 SGHRS, CDR2 YFSETQ. The full variable domain, rest sourced from reference TRBV5-1 and TRBJ1-6, is KAGVTQTPRYLIKTRGQQVTLSCSPISGHRSVSWYQQTPGQGLQFLFEYFSETQRNKGNFPGRFSGRQFSNSRSEMNVSTLELGDSALYLCASSASTGEYSPLHFGNGTRLTVT.

This clonotype was seen many times. The V gene is TRBV29-1, the J gene TRBJ2-6; weak D call: TRBD2 (5 bases). CDR3 length: 13 amino acids. The V gene's germline CDR1 is SQVTM and CDR2 ANQGSEA. Trimming shortened V by 7 bases and J by 2 bases, and 9 bases separated the two germline ends. The CDR3 here is CSARRAGANVLTF. The CDR3 nucleotides are TGCAGCGCCCGGCGGGCTGGGGCCAACGTCCTGACTTTC. Combining the CDR3 with reference TRBV29-1 and TRBJ2-6 gives the whole variable domain SAVISQKPSRDICQRGTSLTIQCQVDSQVTMMFWYRQQPGQSLTLIATANQGSEATYESGFVIDKFPISRPNLTFSTLTVSNMSPEDSSIYLCSARRAGANVLTFGAGSRLTVL.

This clonotype was seen only a few times. This chain connects TRBV12-3 or TRBV12-4 to TRBJ1-5; D may be TRBD1 (5 bases). Deletions cut 2 bases from V and 0 bases from J, with 23 bases between. The CDR3 loop spans 20 amino acids. CDR3 coding DNA: TGTGCCAGCAGTTTATTTCGGGTGGGAGGGGACTCTCTTAGCAATCAGCCCCAGCATTTT. Amino acids: CASSLFRVGGDSLSNQPQHF.

The V gene is TRBV4-3, the J gene TRBJ2-2; 7 positions agree with TRBD1. CDR1 and CDR2 (germline): LGHNA, YSLEER. The CDR3 loop spans 17 amino acids. J lost 0 bases, V lost 1 base, and 5 bases had no gene match. As DNA, the CDR3 is TGCGCCAGCAGCCAAGTACAGGGGCCGACGAACACCGGGGAGCTGTTTTTT. The encoded protein is CASSQVQGPTNTGELFF.

The V call is TRBV28, the J call TRBJ2-4; unclear D gene. The length of the CDR3 is 15 residues. V lost 6 bases and J 0 bases, leaving 12 bases between the germline ends. Looked up from germline, CDR1 is MDHEN and CDR2 is SYDVKM. DNA of the CDR3: TGTGCCAGCAGCACCAGGACGGGAGCCAAAAACATTCAGTACTTC. As protein: CASSTRTGAKNIQYF.

The rearrangement links TRBV28 to TRBJ2-7; no clear D. Trimming took 6 bases from V and 2 from J, leaving 11 bases between them. The CDR3 totals 13 residues. Looked up from germline, CDR1 is MDHEN and CDR2 is SYDVKM. The CDR3 sequence is CASRRNAPYEQYV. Written as DNA, the CDR3 is TGTGCCAGCAGACGGAATGCCCCCTACGAGCAGTACGTC.

The chain couples TRBV7-2 to TRBJ2-1; a weak D match, TRBD1 (6 bases). Trimming cost V 7 bases and J 0 bases, with 10 bases left between them. Germline CDR1 is SGHTA and CDR2 is FQGNSA. The CDR3 is 14 amino acids. The DNA for the CDR3 is TGTGCCAGCACGACGACAGGCTCCTACAATGAGCAGTTCTTC. Translating it yields CASTTTGSYNEQFF.

The rearrangement links TRBV20-1 to TRBJ2-3, with D possibly matching TRBD2 (6 bases). Germline values: CDR1 DFQATT, CDR2 SNEGSKA (reference sequence). Between the trimmed V and J ends, which lost 6 bases and 4 bases, there was a span of 17 bases. The length of the CDR3 is 14 residues. The CDR3 loop is CSATGTQDPDTQYF. The CDR3 DNA sequence: TGCAGTGCCACCGGGACTCAAGATCCAGATACGCAGTATTTT.

A few counts support this clonotype. CDR3 coding DNA: TGTGCCAGCAGTTTATCGGGGGGGCGATCTCAGCCCCAGCATTTT. Its translation: CASSLSGGRSQPQHF. The V gene is TRBV27, the J gene TRBJ1-5, with a possible D match to TRBD1 (6 bases). The CDR3 consists of 15 residues. Trimming cost V 0 bases and J 6 bases, with 12 bases left between them. Germline CDR1 is MNHEY and CDR2 is SMNVEV (reference sequence).

This clonotype was seen a handful of times. The chain carries TRBV5-1 and TRBJ2-1; D possibly corresponds to TRBD1 (7 bases). V was clipped by 4 bases and J by 4 bases, with 18 bases between them. The CDR3 sequence is 16 residues long. In germline, CDR1 is SGHRS, CDR2 YFSETQ. CDR3 protein: CASSQRARQGYNEQFF. Here the CDR3 DNA reads TGCGCCAGCAGCCAGCGGGCGCGACAGGGTTACAATGAGCAGTTCTTC.

The gene calls are TRBV5-1 and TRBJ2-7; TRBD2 might be the D (6 bases). Looked up from germline, CDR1 is SGHRS and CDR2 is YFSETQ. V lost 5 bases and J 9 bases, leaving 18 bases between the germline ends. This CDR3 region has 13 residues. In DNA form, the CDR3 reads TGCGCCAGCAGTCGAGGGACTGACTTTGCGCAGTACTTC. This codes for CASSRGTDFAQYF.

Only a few counts were recorded for this clonotype. J is TRBJ2-7 and V is TRBV4-1, with D possibly being TRBD2 (6 bases). This CDR3 contains 15 residues. V lost 0 bases, J lost 4 bases, and 13 bases lay in between. In germline, CDR1 is MGHRA, CDR2 YSYEKL. Here the CDR3 reads CASSQEPSVAYEQYV. The CDR3 DNA is TGCGCCAGCAGCCAAGAGCCTAGCGTCGCTTACGAGCAGTACGTC.

A few counts support this clonotype. The chain couples TRBV11-2 to TRBJ1-6, with 8 bases fitting TRBD1. Germline V gives CDR1 SGHAT, CDR2 FQNNGV. This CDR3 spans 19 amino acids. With V trimmed by 1 base and J by 9 bases, 17 bases remained unmatched. In DNA form, the CDR3 reads TGTGCCAGCAGCTTAGGATTTAGGGGCCATGACAGGGGCTTTTCACCCCTCCACTTT. Translated, it gives CASSLGFRGHDRGFSPLHF.

The CDR3 loop reads CSVDSGNSANEKLFF. The CDR3 coding sequence is TGCAGCGTTGATTCAGGCAACTCGGCTAATGAAAAACTGTTTTTT. The J gene is TRBJ1-4, the V gene TRBV29-1, with D unresolved. Germline V lookup: CDR1 SQVTM, CDR2 ANQGSEA. There are 15 residues in the CDR3. Trimming removed 3 bases from V and 3 bases from J, with 14 bases in between.

The V call is TRBV20-1, the J call TRBJ1-1; TRBD1 agrees at 9 bases. Germline V gives CDR1 DFQATT, CDR2 SNEGSKA (reference sequence). Trimming at V came to 6 bases and at J to 1 base, leaving 6 bases not matched to a gene. This CDR3 region has 14 residues. The CDR3 coding sequence is TGCAGTGCCGAACAGGGGGCGCGGAACACTGAAGCTTTCTTT. Protein: CSAEQGARNTEAFF.

The J gene is TRBJ2-1, the V gene TRBV29-1; TRBD1 is a possible D gene (6 bases). This CDR3 has 13 amino acids. Trimming removed 6 bases from V and 3 bases from J, with 12 bases in between. The germline CDR1 and CDR2 sequences are SQVTM and ANQGSEA. CDR3 coding DNA: TGCAGCGTGACAGGTCTGATCTACAATGAGCAGTTCTTC. Its translation is CSVTGLIYNEQFF.

This clonotype has just a few counts. The chain is built from TRBV7-9 and TRBJ1-1; D unclear. The CDR3 contains 17 residues. The germline V and J ends were trimmed by 5 bases and 0 bases, with 19 bases remaining between them. CDR1 is SEHNR, CDR2 FQNEAQ, per germline (reference sequence). CDR3 in DNA: TGTGCCAGCAGCGTAGTTGTGGTAACTGGGGTGAACACTGAAGCTTTCTTT. Encoded protein: CASSVVVVTGVNTEAFF.